The next 27 T cell receptor beta chains were all read from a single sample in a study of cytomegalovirus exposure and HLA in healthy donors. Primers: 60 Vbeta forward and 13 Jbeta reverse. Sequencing was performed with immunoSEQ multiplex PCR; in TCRdb, only in-frame clones are kept and a portion is missing. The sample lists some 150,000 clones, 87% occurring once. Material for sequencing was PBMCs. Source of these receptors: a woman between 25 and 40 years old in good health and CMV-seronegative.

The genes are TRBV10-3 and TRBJ2-7, with 11 bases matching TRBD2. V shed 8 bases and J 5 bases; nucleotides not matched to a gene: 5. The CDR3 spans 13 residues. Germline V gene sequence: CDR1 ENHRY, CDR2 SYGVKD. CDR3 coding DNA: TGTGCCATCCGGACTAGCGGGTTTAACGAGCAGTACTTC. As protein: CAIRTSGFNEQYF.

This chain uses TRBV19 with TRBJ2-6; D is unresolved. Germline V gene sequence: CDR1 LNHDA, CDR2 SQIVND (reference sequence). V was pared by 7 bases and J by 0 bases, with 13 bases between. The CDR3 totals 16 residues. The CDR3: CASMGSTSSGANVLTF. The DNA of the CDR3 is TGTGCCAGTATGGGCAGCACCAGCTCTGGGGCCAACGTCCTGACTTTC.

This clone was found a few times. The gene calls are TRBV6-1 and TRBJ1-4; no reliable D call. The CDR3 sequence is 15 residues long. Trimming shortened V by 6 bases and J by 0 bases, and 11 bases separated the two germline ends. Germline V gives CDR1 MNHNS, CDR2 SASEGT. CDR3 in DNA: TGTGCCAGCAGCCTCCTGGGCGCAACTAATGAAAAACTGTTTTTT. Its translation: CASSLLGATNEKLFF.

The V and J genes are TRBV28 and TRBJ1-5, with D perhaps matching TRBD1 (5 bases). The CDR3 is 14 amino acids. CDR1 and CDR2 (germline): MDHEN, SYDVKM. The V and J ends lost 4 bases and 4 bases respectively, with 11 bases between them. Written as DNA, the CDR3 is TGTGCCAGCAGTTCCGGGACTGTGAATCAGCCCCAGCATTTT. Protein sequence: CASSSGTVNQPQHF.

This rearrangement joins TRBV13 to TRBJ1-5; 9 bases map to TRBD1. This CDR3 is built from 15 residues. The junction had 6 bases not matched to a gene; V was cut back by 5 bases and J by 4 bases. The germline V gene encodes CDR1 PRHDT and CDR2 FYEKMQ (reference sequence). The CDR3 DNA reads TGTGCCAGCAGCCCAGGGACAGGGCCTAATCAGCCCCAGCATTTT. This codes for CASSPGTGPNQPQHF. Together with reference TRBV13 and TRBJ1-5, the CDR3 gives the full variable domain: AAGVIQSPRHLIKEKRETATLKCYPIPRHDTVYWYQQGPGQDPQFLISFYEKMQSDKGSIPDRFSAQQFSDYHSELNMSSLELGDSALYFCASSPGTGPNQPQHFGDGTRLSIL.

V and J are TRBV14 and TRBJ2-6, with 7 positions matching TRBD1. This CDR3 is built from 17 residues. CDR1 is SGHDN, CDR2 FVKESK, per germline. After removal of 4 bases from V and 0 bases from J, the junction contained 6 bases not matched to a gene. The CDR3 protein is CASSPRDSPSGANVLTF. The CDR3 DNA reads TGTGCCAGCAGCCCCCGGGACAGCCCCTCTGGGGCCAACGTCCTGACTTTC.

V and J are TRBV7-9 and TRBJ1-1; 9 bases are shared with TRBD1. The trim removed 2 bases at V and 3 bases at J, leaving 4 bases unmatched. Per germline, CDR1 SEHNR and CDR2 FQNEAQ (reference sequence). The CDR3 is 15 amino acids. CDR3 in DNA: TGTGCCAGCAGCTTATCCGACAGGGGGGACACTGAAGCTTTCTTT. This translates into CASSLSDRGDTEAFF.

The genes are TRBV19 and TRBJ1-5; D unclear. The germline CDR1 and CDR2 sequences are LNHDA and SQIVND (reference sequence). The CDR3 extends over 15 amino acids. V was shortened by 0 bases and J by 5 bases, with 11 bases between the two germline ends. CDR3: CASSIDGGYHQPQHF. DNA for the CDR3: TGTGCCAGTAGTATAGATGGAGGGTATCATCAGCCCCAGCATTTT.

As regards this clone: One end of the junction is discordant with germline, which a read error may explain. The V call is TRBV7-9, the J call TRBJ1-3; TRBD1 might be the D (5 bases). The germline V gene has CDR1 SEHNR and CDR2 FQNEAQ (reference sequence). The CDR3 is 11 amino acids. CDR3 loop: CASSRDYREDF. The CDR3 nucleotides are TGTGCCAGCAGCAGGGACTACCGGGAGGATTTT.

This clone was recorded only once. This rearrangement joins TRBV19 to TRBJ1-1; D gene uncertain. CDR1 and CDR2 (germline): LNHDA, SQIVND (reference sequence). The CDR3 sequence is 15 residues long. V was pared by 5 bases and J by 3 bases, with 16 bases between. The CDR3 loop is CASSLRHAGHTEAFF. CDR3 nucleotide sequence: TGTGCCAGTAGTTTACGACACGCTGGGCACACTGAAGCTTTCTTT.

The chain joins TRBV5-1 to TRBJ2-5; 9 bases fit TRBD2. The CDR3 loop spans 16 amino acids. Trimming removed 0 bases from V and 2 bases from J; junction bases left unmatched: 5. Germline CDR1 SGHRS, CDR2 YFSETQ. CDR3 sequence: CASSLAAGGGQETQYF. As DNA, the CDR3 is TGCGCCAGCAGCTTGGCGGCGGGAGGGGGTCAAGAGACCCAGTACTTC.

In the case of this clone: The germline gene is not matched at one end of the junction; a read error may be the cause. The chain combines TRBV7-2 with TRBJ2-5, with 7 bases identical to TRBD2. The CDR3 extends over 16 amino acids. Germline CDR1 reads SGHTA; CDR2 reads FQGNSA. CDR3 region: CASSPSGGDPQGTQYF. The CDR3 DNA reads as TGTGCCAGCAGCCCCAGTGGGGGGGACCCACAAGGGACCCAGTACTTC.

This clone has only a few counts. The chain is built from TRBV19 and TRBJ2-3; a possible D gene is TRBD2 (6 bases). This CDR3 spans 14 amino acids. Trimming shortened V by 9 bases and J by 6 bases, and 19 bases separated the two germline ends. The germline V gene encodes CDR1 LNHDA and CDR2 SQIVND (reference sequence). The CDR3 DNA follows: TGTGCCAGCAGGGACTGGGGGGATGTGGATACGCAGTATTTT. Translation: CASRDWGDVDTQYF.

The CDR3: CASSPAGGTGMGFRGYTF. In DNA, the CDR3 is TGTGCCAGTAGTCCAGCCGGTGGGACAGGGATGGGTTTTCGGGGCTACACCTTC. V usage is TRBV19 and J usage is TRBJ1-2; 9 bases fit TRBD1. The germline V gene has CDR1 LNHDA and CDR2 SQIVND (reference sequence). With V trimmed by 5 bases and J by 8 bases, 21 bases remained unmatched. The length of the CDR3 is 18 residues.

CDR3 protein: CASSQERVDRVYYEQYF. The CDR3 coding sequence is TGTGCCAGCAGCCAAGAACGGGTCGACAGGGTCTACTACGAGCAGTACTTC. This chain uses TRBV14 with TRBJ2-7; 7 bases are a match to TRBD1. Unmatched junction bases numbered 11, after V lost 0 bases and J lost 3 bases. The CDR3 totals 17 residues. Germline CDR1 SGHDN, CDR2 FVKESK. Drawing the rest from reference TRBV14 and TRBJ2-7, the complete variable domain is EAGVTQFPSHSVIEKGQTVTLRCDPISGHDNLYWYRRVMGKEIKFLLHFVKESKQDESGMPNNRFLAERTGGTYSTLKVQPAELEDSGVYFCASSQERVDRVYYEQYFGPGTRLTVT.

The chain is built from TRBV7-2 and TRBJ1-1; 8 bases map to TRBD1. The germline V gene encodes CDR1 SGHTA and CDR2 FQGNSA. The CDR3 has 15 amino acids. The trim removed 6 bases at V and 8 bases at J, leaving 14 bases unmatched. The CDR3 DNA follows: TGTGCCAGCAGGGCTCGACCTCAGGGGGCAGGAGAAGCTTTCTTT. Its translation is CASRARPQGAGEAFF.

The chain has TRBV7-9 and TRBJ2-5; tentatively, D is TRBD2 (7 bases). V lost 1 base and J 2 bases, leaving 11 bases between the germline ends. Germline assignment: CDR1 SEHNR and CDR2 FQNEAQ (reference sequence). The CDR3 consists of 15 residues. The CDR3 region is CASSLEGGGQETQYF. CDR3 coding DNA: TGTGCCAGCAGCTTAGAGGGAGGGGGACAAGAGACCCAGTACTTC.

This chain connects TRBV11-2 to TRBJ2-7, with D tentatively TRBD2 (5 bases). Trimming removed 5 bases at V and 0 bases at J, with 14 bases between. The length of the CDR3 is 15 residues. Per the germline V gene, CDR1 is SGHAT and CDR2 is FQNNGV. This CDR3 is CASSAESSLSYEQYF. CDR3 DNA: TGTGCCAGCAGCGCCGAGTCTAGCCTCTCCTACGAGCAGTACTTC.

This rearrangement joins TRBV27 to TRBJ2-1; 8 bases match TRBD2. Germline loops: CDR1 MNHEY, CDR2 SMNVEV (reference sequence). CDR3 length: 13 residues. V gave up 8 bases and J gave up 8 bases; unmatched junction bases: 8. The CDR3 sequence: CASRYSSGDEQFF. CDR3 in DNA: TGTGCCAGCCGCTACAGTAGCGGGGATGAGCAGTTCTTC.

V is TRBV10-3 and J is TRBJ1-5, with D possibly being TRBD1 (6 bases). Trimming left V 4 bases short and J 8 bases short, with 18 bases between. The CDR3 contains 15 residues. Germline CDR1 and CDR2: ENHRY and SYGVKD. CDR3 coding DNA: TGTGCCATCAGTGGGGGGGGGCGAAGTATTGAGCCCCAGCATTTT. Its translation: CAISGGGRSIEPQHF.

This chain uses TRBV7-2 with TRBJ2-7; 8 bases line up with TRBD2. The CDR3 runs to 16 residues. V lost 4 bases to trimming and J lost 2 bases; unmatched junction nucleotides: 10. CDR1 SGHTA and CDR2 FQGNSA come from the germline V gene. The CDR3: CASSWRSGRGTYEQYF. The DNA of the CDR3 is TGTGCCAGCAGCTGGAGGAGCGGGAGAGGAACCTACGAGCAGTACTTC.

The gene calls are TRBV5-1 and TRBJ2-5; TRBD2 agrees at 8 bases. Germline CDR1 is SGHRS and CDR2 is YFSETQ. With 2 bases clipped from V and 2 bases from J, the junction kept 11 bases outside the gene matches. The CDR3 sequence is 17 residues long. CDR3 region: CASSFPPGLVAQETQYF. The CDR3 DNA follows: TGCGCCAGCAGCTTCCCCCCGGGACTAGTCGCGCAAGAGACCCAGTACTTC.

The chain links TRBV5-8 to TRBJ2-1; 9 bases are a match to TRBD1. The junction had 6 bases not matched to a gene; V was cut back by 1 base and J by 7 bases. The CDR3 is 15 amino acids. Germline V CDR1 and CDR2: SGHTS, YDEGEE. CDR3 loop: CASSLLGTGTNEQFF. CDR3 bases: TGTGCCAGCAGCTTGTTGGGGACAGGGACGAATGAGCAGTTCTTC.

The chain links TRBV14 to TRBJ2-1; D is perhaps TRBD2 (5 bases). Germline loops: CDR1 SGHDN, CDR2 FVKESK. Trimming pared 5 bases from V and 4 bases from J, leaving 18 bases between. The CDR3 totals 16 residues. The CDR3 loop is CASSSRGTNLYNEQFF. The CDR3 DNA sequence: TGTGCCAGCAGCTCCCGGGGTACGAACCTTTACAATGAGCAGTTCTTC.

This sequence joins TRBV15 and TRBJ2-1, with 7 positions matching TRBD2. The V gene's germline CDR1 is LNHNV and CDR2 YYDKDF (reference sequence). CDR3 length equals 14 residues. V lost 0 bases to trimming and J lost 6 bases; unmatched junction nucleotides: 2. The CDR3 DNA follows: TGTGCCACCAGCAGAGAGAGGACTAGCAATGAGCAGTTCTTC. Residues: CATSRERTSNEQFF.

This clone appeared a few times. The V and J genes are TRBV19 and TRBJ1-1; no definite D call. The CDR3 extends over 14 amino acids. V was trimmed by 3 bases and J by 4 bases, leaving 12 bases between them. Germline lookup yields CDR1 LNHDA and CDR2 SQIVND (reference sequence). The chain's CDR3 is CASSILGGGTEAFF. The CDR3 nucleotides are TGTGCCAGTAGTATTCTGGGAGGAGGCACTGAAGCTTTCTTT.

V is TRBV5-1 and J is TRBJ1-2; D remains unclear. The CDR3 runs to 14 residues. V was clipped by 0 bases and J by 2 bases, with 8 bases between them. Per germline, CDR1 SGHRS and CDR2 YFSETQ. CDR3 DNA sequence: TGCGCCAGCAGCTTGGAGCTACAGAACTATGGCTACACCTTC. This encodes CASSLELQNYGYTF.